The present T cell receptor beta chain was sequenced within a study of blood T cell repertoires in COVID-19. Study-wide background: Sites across the United States, Italy and Spain contributed samples from acute and convalescent COVID-19. PBMCs, B-cell-depleted T cells, or T cells provided the cDNA or gDNA that made up the material.

Source study methods: Counts of nucleated cells, estimated from reference gene primer amplification, were obtained. The data were produced by immunoSEQ multiplex PCR, yet TCRdb's version contains in-frame clones alone and is incomplete. The V and J calls and clone size come from that table; D and trimming were worked out from the DNA. The sample holds 130,000 or so clones, 87% seen once. V dropped 3 bases and J dropped 2 bases, with 16 bases sitting between them. CDR1 KGHSH and CDR2 LQKENI come from the germline V gene. This CDR3 has 16 amino acids. Sequenced material: peripheral blood. J is TRBJ1-1 and V is TRBV18; perhaps TRBD1 as D (5 bases). This sequence was found in a man in his forties or fifties with active COVID-19. CDR3 sequence (DNA): TGTGCCAGCTCACCGCCCACCACAGGATTCAACACTGAAGCTTTCTTT. It codes for CASSPPTTGFNTEAFF.